The TCR beta chain described here comes from a study of T cell changes during pregnancy in multiple sclerosis. Points on this clone: The junction does not match germline at one end; this may be a read error.

Measured with immunoSEQ multiplex PCR; TCRdb has only the in-frame clones, and not every one. The data show some 94,000 clones, less than 95% seen once. The CDR3 length is 18 residues. In germline, CDR1 is SSHAT, CDR2 FNYEAQ (reference sequence). The clonotype was recovered from a female donor in good health, enrolled as a control in a pregnancy study. The rearrangement joins TRBV7-7 to TRBJ2-2; 9 bases fit TRBD1. Sequencing used peripheral blood, obtained in the first trimester of pregnancy. CDR3 sequence reads: CASSLDPPGQGKAGELFF. CDR3 sequence (DNA): TGTGCTAGCAGCTTAGACCCTCCGGGACAGGGAAAAGCCGGGGAGCTGTTTTTT.